This TCR beta chain appears in the sequencing data of a study of blood T cell repertoires in COVID-19. Across the study: Samples of COVID-19 (acute and convalescent) were obtained from the United States, Italy and Spain. T cells, B-cell-depleted T cells, or PBMCs supplied cDNA or gDNA.

From germline, CDR1 is KGHSH and CDR2 LQKENI. V was clipped by 1 base and J by 1 base, with 7 bases between them. CDR3 size: 14 residues. Authors' analysis steps: Amplification of reference gene primers provided the estimated nucleated cell counts. Assay used: immunoSEQ multiplex PCR; TCRdb lists only in-frame clones, some missing. From that table come the V and J calls and clone size; the DNA was used to work out D and trimming. The sample yields fewer than 75,000 clones, 75% to 90% seen once. The material sequenced was peripheral blood. The sequence came from an elderly man with acute or convalescent COVID-19. The rearrangement joins TRBV18 to TRBJ2-5; D is perhaps TRBD1 (5 bases). CDR3 DNA: TGTGCCAGCTCACCACGGACACCCCAAGAGACCCAGTACTTC. It yields the protein CASSPRTPQETQYF.